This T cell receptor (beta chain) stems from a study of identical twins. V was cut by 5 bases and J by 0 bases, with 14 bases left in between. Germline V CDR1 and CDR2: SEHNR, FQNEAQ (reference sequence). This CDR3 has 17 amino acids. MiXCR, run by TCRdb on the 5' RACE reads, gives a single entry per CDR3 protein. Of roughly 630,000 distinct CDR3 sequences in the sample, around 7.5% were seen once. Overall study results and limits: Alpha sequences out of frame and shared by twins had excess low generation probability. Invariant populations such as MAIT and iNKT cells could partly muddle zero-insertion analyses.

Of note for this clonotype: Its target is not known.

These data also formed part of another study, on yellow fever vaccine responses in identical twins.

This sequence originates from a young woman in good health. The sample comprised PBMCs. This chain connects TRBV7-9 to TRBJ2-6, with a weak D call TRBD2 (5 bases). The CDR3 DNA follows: TGTGCCAGCAGCAAGACGGAGGCCCTCTCTGGGGCCAACGTCCTGACTTTC. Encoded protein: CASSKTEALSGANVLTF. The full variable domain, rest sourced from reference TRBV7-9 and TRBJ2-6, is DTGVSQNPRHKITKRGQNVTFRCDPISEHNRLYWYRQTLGQGPEFLTYFQNEAQLEKSRLLSDRFSAERPKGSFSTLEIQRTEQGDSAMYLCASSKTEALSGANVLTFGAGSRLTVL.